The 31 T cell receptor beta chains in this list originate from one sample, sequenced in a study of cytomegalovirus exposure and HLA in healthy donors. It was with 60 Vbeta and 13 Jbeta primers that the PCR ran. The method was immunoSEQ multiplex PCR; TCRdb's version includes in-frame clones alone and lacks a portion of them. The sample has some 160,000 clones, 68% seen once. The specimen sequenced was PBMCs. These receptors were obtained from a man aged 55 to 69 in good health and CMV-seronegative.

This clone appeared once. The chain employs TRBV5-1 and TRBJ1-2, with 7 bases aligning to TRBD1. In germline, CDR1 is SGHRS, CDR2 YFSETQ. After removal of 4 bases from V and 4 bases from J, the junction contained 7 bases not matched to a gene. The CDR3 is made up of 14 amino acids. CDR3 DNA sequence: TGCGCCAGCAGCCAAGGGACAGAGGGCTATGGCTACACCTTC. Amino acids: CASSQGTEGYGYTF.

This chain joins TRBV4-2 and TRBJ2-7; 10 nucleotides line up with TRBD1. Unmatched junction bases numbered 3, after V lost 3 bases and J lost 1 base. The length of the CDR3 is 15 residues. Germline V gives CDR1 LGHNA, CDR2 YNFKEQ. The CDR3 loop reads CASSQDRGISYEQYF. The CDR3 nucleotides read TGTGCCAGCAGCCAGGACAGGGGGATTTCCTACGAGCAGTACTTC.

DNA of the CDR3: TGCGCCAGCAGCTTGGGAATTGGACAGACCTATGGCTACACCTTC. This codes for CASSLGIGQTYGYTF. This chain joins TRBV5-1 and TRBJ1-2, with a possible D match to TRBD1 (6 bases). There are 15 residues in the CDR3. CDR1 SGHRS and CDR2 YFSETQ come from the germline V gene. Trimming removed 0 bases from V and 4 bases from J, with 13 bases in between.

CDR3 sequence: CASSPLPDRVNTEAFF. The CDR3 bases are TGTGCCAGCTCACCGTTACCGGACAGGGTGAACACTGAAGCTTTCTTT. The chain couples TRBV18 to TRBJ1-1, with TRBD1 matching 8 bases. V shed 3 bases and J 0 bases; nucleotides not matched to a gene: 6. The CDR3 length is 16 residues. CDR1 and CDR2 from the germline V gene are KGHSH and LQKENI.

This clone has a handful of counts. The V call is TRBV9, the J call TRBJ2-5, with 7 bases that match TRBD1. The CDR3 is 15 residues long. Looked up from germline, CDR1 is SGDLS and CDR2 is YYNGEE. The J segment lost 6 bases and the V segment lost 3 bases, leaving 11 bases of the junction unmatched. The CDR3 protein is CASSAELTGVKTQYF. The CDR3 coding sequence is TGTGCCAGCAGCGCCGAACTAACAGGGGTAAAGACCCAGTACTTC.

The rearrangement uses TRBV27 and TRBJ2-7; TRBD1 agrees at 8 bases. Germline CDR1 MNHEY, CDR2 SMNVEV (reference sequence). Losses at the gene ends were 5 bases for V and 9 bases for J; bases not matched to a gene: 21. This CDR3 has 17 amino acids. The CDR3 DNA is TGTGCCAGCAGTCTCCACTCCACGGGACAGGTGACCCTAAGGCAGTACTTC. This gives the protein CASSLHSTGQVTLRQYF.

The chain employs TRBV19 and TRBJ1-1, with 8 nucleotides matching TRBD1. Germline V gives CDR1 LNHDA, CDR2 SQIVND (reference sequence). The junction had 13 bases not matched to a gene; V was cut back by 4 bases and J by 6 bases. The CDR3 is made up of 16 amino acids. DNA of the CDR3: TGTGCCAGTAGTACCGTTGCAGGGGGCGAGGGCGCTGAAGCTTTCTTT. As protein: CASSTVAGGEGAEAFF.

As DNA, the CDR3 is TGTGCCAGCAGTGGACTAGCGGGAGGGCCTAGCACAGATACGCAGTATTTT. This sequence encodes CASSGLAGGPSTDTQYF. The V gene is TRBV2, the J gene TRBJ2-3; TRBD2 matches at 14 bases. V lost 4 bases, J lost 0 bases, and 3 bases stayed unmatched. The germline gives CDR1 SNHLY, CDR2 FYNNEI. The CDR3 is 17 residues long.

This clone has just one count. The chain has TRBV7-8 and TRBJ2-2; 10 bases line up with TRBD2. Germline CDR1 is SGHVS and CDR2 is FQNEAQ. The CDR3 loop spans 18 amino acids. With 1 base clipped from V and 1 base from J, the junction kept 6 bases outside the gene matches. The CDR3 spells CASSLGERTSGNTGELFF. The CDR3 bases are TGTGCCAGCAGCTTAGGGGAAAGGACTAGCGGGAACACCGGGGAGCTGTTTTTT. The variable domain in full, with the rest retrieved from reference TRBV7-8 and TRBJ2-2, is GAGVSQSPRYKVAKRGQDVALRCDPISGHVSLFWYQQALGQGPEFLTYFQNEAQLDKSGLPSDRFFAERPEGSVSTLKIQRTQQEDSAVYLCASSLGERTSGNTGELFFGEGSRLTVL.

V and J are TRBV7-2 and TRBJ1-2; 9 bases fit TRBD1. Germline values: CDR1 SGHTA, CDR2 FQGNSA. After removal of 0 bases from V and 4 bases from J, the junction contained 3 bases not matched to a gene. The CDR3 totals 15 residues. This CDR3 is CASSLAQGAGYGYTF. CDR3 DNA: TGTGCCAGCAGCTTAGCACAGGGGGCGGGCTATGGCTACACCTTC.

The chain has TRBV5-1 and TRBJ2-7; TRBD1 is a possible D gene (5 bases). The CDR3 loop spans 18 amino acids. V was shortened by 0 bases and J by 5 bases, with 24 bases between the two germline ends. From germline, CDR1 is SGHRS and CDR2 YFSETQ. CDR3 coding DNA: TGCGCCAGCAGCTTGGCCGCCTTCTCGACAGCCCCTGGCGACGAGCAGTACTTC. Translation gives CASSLAAFSTAPGDEQYF.

The chain has TRBV4-1 and TRBJ2-3; D is possibly TRBD2 (6 bases). Germline CDR1 MGHRA, CDR2 YSYEKL. Trimming cost V 4 bases and J 2 bases, with 13 bases left between them. The CDR3 sequence is 15 residues long. The CDR3 here is CASSLIAEDTDTQYF. CDR3 sequence (DNA): TGCGCCAGCAGCCTCATAGCGGAGGACACAGATACGCAGTATTTT.

The J gene is TRBJ2-3, the V gene TRBV5-1; no firm D call. V was shortened by 4 bases and J by 1 base, with 4 bases between the two germline ends. This CDR3 has 12 residues. Looked up from germline, CDR1 is SGHRS and CDR2 is YFSETQ. DNA for the CDR3: TGCGCCAGCAGCACAGGCACAGATACGCAGTATTTT. Translation: CASSTGTDTQYF.

V is TRBV10-2 and J is TRBJ1-3; 7 bases are a match to TRBD1. V shed 2 bases, J shed 1 base, and the junction held 5 bases outside the gene matches. The germline V gene encodes CDR1 WSHSY and CDR2 SAAADI. This CDR3 is 16 amino acids long. The CDR3: CASSERRGDSGNTIYF. DNA of the CDR3: TGCGCCAGCAGTGAGCGCAGGGGGGATTCTGGAAACACCATATATTTT.

Here the CDR3 reads CASTKPGQGDYGYTF. DNA of the CDR3: TGTGCCAGCACTAAACCGGGACAGGGGGACTATGGCTACACCTTC. The chain has TRBV5-4 and TRBJ1-2; 11 bases align to TRBD1. This CDR3 is 15 amino acids long. V was pared by 6 bases and J by 3 bases, with 7 bases of the junction left unmatched. CDR1 and CDR2 from the germline V gene are SGHNT and YYREEE (reference sequence).

The chain carries TRBV2 and TRBJ2-2, with 7 bases that match TRBD1. Looked up from germline, CDR1 is SNHLY and CDR2 is FYNNEI. There are 14 residues in the CDR3. V was pared by 3 bases and J by 5 bases, with 3 bases of the junction left unmatched. The DNA of the CDR3 is TGTGCCAGCAGTGAGACACAGGGGACCGGGGAGCTGTTTTTT. Translating it yields CASSETQGTGELFF.

The J gene is TRBJ1-2, the V gene TRBV19; D uncertain. In germline, CDR1 is LNHDA, CDR2 SQIVND (reference sequence). This CDR3 contains 13 residues. The V gene lost 7 bases and the J gene lost 8 bases, with 17 bases spanning the gap. The CDR3 sequence is CASTQSREEGYTF. For the CDR3, the DNA is TGTGCCAGTACCCAATCGAGGGAGGAAGGCTACACCTTC.

V is TRBV19 and J is TRBJ1-3; 10 bases match TRBD1. V lost 10 bases and J lost 2; bases outside the gene matches: 5. Germline V gene data show CDR1 as LNHDA and CDR2 as SQIVND (reference sequence). The CDR3 is 14 amino acids. CDR3 nucleotides: TGTGCCATCAGAGACAGGGGGCCTGGAAACACCATATATTTT. Translating it yields CAIRDRGPGNTIYF.

Regarding this clone: Compared with germline, one end of the junction differs, possibly owing to a read error. This rearrangement joins TRBV7-2 to TRBJ2-7; the D gene is possibly TRBD2 (5 bases). The CDR3 covers 14 residues. The germline gives CDR1 SGHTA, CDR2 FQGNSA. In nucleotides, the CDR3 is TGTGCCAGCAGCTTAGTATTGGGGAGCGGCGGCGAGCACTTC. This sequence encodes CASSLVLGSGGEHF.

This rearrangement joins TRBV4-3 to TRBJ1-1, with a tentative D call TRBD1 (5 bases). V shed 0 bases and J shed 5 bases, with 10 bases lying between them. The CDR3 runs 14 residues. The germline V gene encodes CDR1 LGHNA and CDR2 YSLEER. The CDR3 nucleotides read TGCGCCAGCAGCCAAGATATCGGGGGTACTGAAGCTTTCTTT. It translates to CASSQDIGGTEAFF.

To note about this clone: Other nucleotide sequences from this sample produce the same CDR3. The chain combines TRBV10-3 with TRBJ2-5, with 7 positions matching TRBD1. The germline V gene encodes CDR1 ENHRY and CDR2 SYGVKD. V lost 0 bases, J lost 1 base, and 2 bases stayed unmatched. CDR3 length equals 15 residues. The CDR3 sequence: CAISESAGGQETQYF. CDR3 nucleotides: TGTGCCATCAGTGAGTCGGCAGGGGGCCAAGAGACCCAGTACTTC.

This chain joins TRBV29-1 and TRBJ1-1; TRBD1 aligns across 7 bases. With 6 bases clipped from V and 1 base from J, the junction kept 5 bases outside the gene matches. CDR1 is SQVTM and CDR2 is ANQGSEA in the germline V gene. CDR3 size: 13 residues. The CDR3 here is CSVRGAANTEAFF. In DNA, the CDR3 is TGCAGCGTCAGGGGGGCCGCGAACACTGAAGCTTTCTTT.

Only a few counts were recorded for this clone. V gene TRBV6-5 combines with J gene TRBJ2-2; 8 bases map to TRBD1. Trimming at V came to 5 bases and at J to 6 bases, leaving 5 bases not matched to a gene. This CDR3 is built from 14 residues. Germline loops: CDR1 MNHEY, CDR2 SVGAGI. The CDR3 sequence: CASSARTGSGELFF. CDR3 in DNA: TGTGCCAGCAGTGCCCGGACAGGGTCCGGGGAGCTGTTTTTT.

CDR3 DNA: TGTGCCAGAAGCTCCAGCCCGGGACAGGGGGCGGTTTTGTACGAGCAGTACTTC. Translation: CARSSSPGQGAVLYEQYF. This chain connects TRBV5-3 to TRBJ2-7; 12 positions match TRBD1. TRBV5-3 is flagged as an ORF with uncertain function. V shed 3 bases, J shed 4 bases, and the junction held 14 bases outside the gene matches. The CDR3 loop spans 18 amino acids.

This chain connects TRBV4-1 to TRBJ2-3; 12 bases fit TRBD2. CDR3 length: 19 amino acids. Germline V lookup: CDR1 MGHRA, CDR2 YSYEKL. The junction had 18 bases not matched to a gene; V was cut back by 5 bases and J by 6 bases. The CDR3 DNA is TGCGCCAGCAGCTATCAGATTTCAGGACTAGCGGGAAGAGGGGATACGCAGTATTTT. It specifies CASSYQISGLAGRGDTQYF.

The chain uses TRBV2 and TRBJ2-7; TRBD2 matches at 8 bases. CDR1 and CDR2 from the germline V gene are SNHLY and FYNNEI. After removal of 4 bases from V and 0 bases from J, the junction contained 5 bases not matched to a gene. The CDR3 contains 15 residues. The CDR3 DNA reads TGTGCCAGCAGTGTTGGGCTAGCGGGCTCCTACGAGCAGTACTTC. It encodes CASSVGLAGSYEQYF.

The chain carries TRBV5-1 and TRBJ1-1, with 8 positions matching TRBD1. Germline values: CDR1 SGHRS, CDR2 YFSETQ. V dropped 4 bases and J dropped 5; count of bases not matched to a gene: 4. There are 13 residues in the CDR3. The CDR3 sequence is CASSTGGQTEAFF. Here the CDR3 DNA reads TGCGCCAGCAGCACAGGGGGGCAGACTGAAGCTTTCTTT.

The V gene is TRBV27, the J gene TRBJ2-4; no clear D gene. CDR3 length equals 16 residues. V dropped 3 bases and J dropped 0 bases, with 12 bases sitting between them. CDR1 and CDR2 (germline): MNHEY, SMNVEV (reference sequence). In DNA, the CDR3 is TGTGCCAGCAGTTTCGGGTCACAAATAGCCAAAAACATTCAGTACTTC. Its protein is CASSFGSQIAKNIQYF.

This clone has only a few counts. V and J are TRBV5-4 and TRBJ1-5, with D possibly being TRBD1 (5 bases). V was trimmed by 1 base and J by 5 bases, leaving 10 bases between them. Germline lookup yields CDR1 SGHNT and CDR2 YYREEE (reference sequence). The CDR3 spans 14 residues. CDR3 region: CASSLQGWDQPQHF. The CDR3 nucleotides read TGTGCCAGCAGCTTGCAGGGTTGGGATCAGCCCCAGCATTTT.

J is TRBJ1-4 and V is TRBV25-1; weak D call: TRBD1 (5 bases). CDR3 size: 15 residues. Germline V gene sequence: CDR1 MGHDK, CDR2 SYGVNS. Trimming shortened V by 4 bases and J by 6 bases, and 15 bases separated the two germline ends. CDR3 in amino acids: CASSGGGVEDEKLFF. CDR3 nucleotide sequence: TGTGCCAGCAGTGGCGGGGGGGTTGAGGATGAAAAACTGTTTTTT.

The J gene is TRBJ1-1, the V gene TRBV5-6; 8 nucleotides match TRBD1. CDR1 is SGHDT, CDR2 YYEEEE, per germline. CDR3 size: 13 residues. The V and J ends lost 3 bases and 3 bases, in that order; junction bases with no gene match: 1. CDR3 sequence: CASSSTGDTEAFF. The DNA for the CDR3 is TGTGCCAGCAGCTCGACAGGGGACACTGAAGCTTTCTTT.